The next 9 T cell receptor beta chains were all read from a single sample in a study of blood T cell repertoires in COVID-19. Data came from immunoSEQ multiplex PCR; TCRdb stores just in-frame clones and leaves some out. Of 85,000 to 100,000 clones detected, about four fifths appear once; the ten largest clones hold around 16%. What was sequenced was peripheral blood. These receptors were collected from an older woman with acute or convalescent COVID-19.

The V gene is TRBV27, the J gene TRBJ1-6; 8 positions agree with TRBD1. There are 17 residues in the CDR3. Unmatched junction bases numbered 12, after V lost 5 bases and J lost 6 bases. Per germline, CDR1 MNHEY and CDR2 SMNVEV (reference sequence). CDR3 in amino acids: CASSQSRPRGPNSPLHF. The DNA of the CDR3 is TGTGCCAGCAGTCAATCCCGACCCAGGGGGCCTAATTCACCCCTCCACTTT.

The rearrangement joins TRBV2 to TRBJ1-5, with 9 nucleotides matching TRBD1. V dropped 4 bases and J dropped 4; count of bases not matched to a gene: 8. CDR1 and CDR2 from the germline V gene are SNHLY and FYNNEI. There are 16 residues in the CDR3. DNA of the CDR3: TGTGCCAGCAGTGGTTGGGACAGGGTGGGAAATCAGCCCCAGCATTTT. This sequence encodes CASSGWDRVGNQPQHF.

This clone was detected only a few times. The rearrangement links TRBV27 to TRBJ1-6, with D unclear. CDR3 length: 16 amino acids. V was pared by 6 bases and J by 3 bases, with 15 bases between. Germline assignment: CDR1 MNHEY and CDR2 SMNVEV (reference sequence). The CDR3 bases are TGTGCCAGCAGACCGGCAGGATTGTTCTATAATTCACCCCTCCACTTT. It yields the protein CASRPAGLFYNSPLHF.

This rearrangement joins TRBV12-1 to TRBJ1-1. TRBV12-1 is marked as a pseudogene. CDR3 length equals 15 residues. CDR3 in amino acids: CASSFGTGGDTEAFF. The DNA for the CDR3 is TGTGCCAGCAGCTTTGGGACTGGGGGGGACACTGAAGCTTTCTTT.

The chain carries TRBV27 and TRBJ2-7; TRBD1 aligns across 9 bases. Germline values: CDR1 MNHEY, CDR2 SMNVEV (reference sequence). The CDR3 is made up of 16 amino acids. V trimming: 4 bases; J trimming: 2 bases; junction bases outside the gene matches: 9. This chain's CDR3 is CASSYRRGQGTYEQYF. The DNA of the CDR3 is TGTGCCAGCAGTTACCGCCGCGGACAGGGGACCTACGAGCAGTACTTC.

The rearrangement links TRBV30 to TRBJ1-4; 9 bases map to TRBD1. Germline V gives CDR1 GTSNPN, CDR2 SVGIG (reference sequence). The CDR3 runs 13 residues. V lost 5 bases, J lost 5 bases, and 3 bases stayed unmatched. As DNA, the CDR3 is TGTGCCTGGGGACAGGGGTTGAATGAAAAACTGTTTTTT. Its translation is CAWGQGLNEKLFF.

This clone occurred once. CDR3 residues: CASSQTSGTGVRYGYTF. CDR3 coding DNA: TGCGCCAGCAGCCAGACCTCCGGGACAGGGGTAAGGTATGGCTACACCTTC. The J gene is TRBJ1-2, the V gene TRBV4-1; 10 bases align to TRBD1. The CDR3 extends over 17 amino acids. V was pared by 3 bases and J by 5 bases, with 12 bases of the junction left unmatched. Germline CDR1 is MGHRA and CDR2 is YSYEKL.

The chain uses TRBV7-9 and TRBJ1-4, with D unclear. V lost 6 bases, J lost 0 bases, and 14 bases lay in between. The CDR3 spans 16 residues. The germline gives CDR1 SEHNR, CDR2 FQNEAQ (reference sequence). CDR3 DNA sequence: TGTGCCAGCAGAAATGACCCGGGTGCAACTAATGAAAAACTGTTTTTT. It is translated as CASRNDPGATNEKLFF.

V usage is TRBV19 and J usage is TRBJ1-2, with 8 bases lining up with TRBD1. Unmatched junction bases numbered 7, after V lost 5 bases and J lost 8 bases. CDR3 size: 13 residues. CDR1 LNHDA and CDR2 SQIVND come from the germline V gene (reference sequence). The DNA for the CDR3 is TGTGCCAGTAGTCGGCAGGGGGCGGGAGGCTACACCTTC. This sequence encodes CASSRQGAGGYTF.